This passage covers 29 T cell receptor beta chains from one sample sequenced in a study of blood T cell repertoires in COVID-19. This table comes from immunoSEQ multiplex PCR, and its TCRdb copy is limited to in-frame clones, with some not included. The data contain roughly 140,000 clones, roughly 88% of them singletons. Sequenced: peripheral blood. The receptors come from a man in his 60s with active or convalescent COVID-19.

The chain couples TRBV6-4 to TRBJ2-1; TRBD2 matches 9 bases. CDR3 length: 18 amino acids. The germline gives CDR1 MRHNA, CDR2 SNTAGT. Trimming cost V 4 bases and J 8 bases; bases outside gene matches: 18. Here the CDR3 reads CASSVGSWREGLVDEQFF. The CDR3 DNA reads TGTGCCAGCAGTGTCGGAAGCTGGCGGGAGGGCTTAGTCGATGAGCAGTTCTTC.

The V and J genes are TRBV18 and TRBJ1-2, with a weak D call TRBD1 (5 bases). This CDR3 has 15 amino acids. In germline, CDR1 is KGHSH, CDR2 LQKENI. Trimming cost V 3 bases and J 1 base, with 12 bases left between them. In DNA form, the CDR3 reads TGTGCCAGCTCACCGGTTCACAGGATTAACTATGGCTACACCTTC. Protein product: CASSPVHRINYGYTF.

This chain links TRBV12-3 or TRBV12-4 with TRBJ1-6; D gene uncertain. This CDR3 has 13 residues. Trimming removed 3 bases from V and 6 bases from J, with 6 bases in between. In DNA, the CDR3 is TGTGCCAGCAGTTTCTACAGTAATTCACCCCTCCACTTT. It translates to CASSFYSNSPLHF.

The chain is built from TRBV6-5 and TRBJ1-2; no clear D. Germline lookup yields CDR1 MNHEY and CDR2 SVGAGI. The CDR3 covers 14 residues. Between the trimmed V and J ends, which lost 2 bases and 1 base, there was a span of 8 bases. CDR3 DNA: TGTGCCAGCAGTTACCGACTACGTAACTATGGCTACACCTTC. Protein product: CASSYRLRNYGYTF.

The genes are TRBV28 and TRBJ1-5, with TRBD1 identical over 8 bases. Germline trimming cut 7 bases from V and 2 bases from J; bases unmatched to any gene: 4. The V gene's germline CDR1 is MDHEN and CDR2 SYDVKM. The CDR3 spans 14 residues. The DNA for the CDR3 is TGTGCCAGCAAAGGACAGGGTGGCAATCAGCCCCAGCATTTT. Amino acids: CASKGQGGNQPQHF.

The chain recombines TRBV18 with TRBJ1-5, with D tentatively TRBD1 (5 bases). CDR3 size: 15 residues. The germline V gene encodes CDR1 KGHSH and CDR2 LQKENI. V dropped 3 bases and J dropped 4 bases, with 13 bases sitting between them. CDR3 in amino acids: CASSPTASRNQPQHF. CDR3 coding DNA: TGTGCCAGCTCACCGACAGCCTCTAGGAATCAGCCCCAGCATTTT. The complete variable domain, with remaining parts taken from reference TRBV18 and TRBJ1-5, reads NAGVMQNPRHLVRRRGQEARLRCSPMKGHSHVYWYRQLPEEGLKFMVYLQKENIIDESGMPKERFSAEFPKEGPSILRIQQVVRGDSAAYFCASSPTASRNQPQHFGDGTRLSIL.

The chain links TRBV11-2 to TRBJ1-5, with 12 bases identical to TRBD1. The CDR3 sequence is 18 residues long. Germline CDR1 and CDR2: SGHAT and FQNNGV. Germline trimming cut 5 bases from V and 2 bases from J; bases unmatched to any gene: 10. The CDR3 nucleotides are TGTGCCAGCAGCCGAGCCGGGACAGGGGGCTGGGGCAATCAGCCCCAGCATTTT. It translates to CASSRAGTGGWGNQPQHF.

V usage is TRBV6-5 and J usage is TRBJ1-5, with a possible D match to TRBD1 (6 bases). This CDR3 has 15 residues. Germline V gives CDR1 MNHEY, CDR2 SVGAGI. Trimming removed 5 bases from V and 0 bases from J, with 11 bases in between. The CDR3 protein is CASSLQGYSNQPQHF. CDR3 sequence (DNA): TGTGCCAGCAGTCTACAGGGTTATAGCAATCAGCCCCAGCATTTT.

V usage is TRBV19 and J usage is TRBJ1-3; D unclear. The germline V and J ends were trimmed by 7 bases and 0 bases, with 4 bases remaining between them. CDR1 and CDR2 from the germline V gene are LNHDA and SQIVND (reference sequence). The CDR3 has 12 residues. In nucleotides, the CDR3 is TGTGCCAGTATTAACTCTGGAAACACCATATATTTT. Its translation is CASINSGNTIYF.

This rearrangement joins TRBV28 to TRBJ1-3; D uncertain. The germline V and J ends were trimmed by 1 base and 6 bases, with 7 bases remaining between them. The CDR3 consists of 13 residues. Germline loops: CDR1 MDHEN, CDR2 SYDVKM. CDR3 amino acids: CASSLSVENTIYF. As DNA, the CDR3 is TGTGCCAGCAGTTTATCGGTCGAAAACACCATATATTTT. Using reference TRBV28 and TRBJ1-3 for the parts outside the CDR3, the full variable domain is DVKVTQSSRYLVKRTGEKVFLECVQDMDHENMFWYRQDPGLGLRLIYFSYDVKMKEKGDIPEGYSVSREKKERFSLILESASTNQTSMYLCASSLSVENTIYFGEGSWLTVV.

The rearrangement links TRBV19 to TRBJ1-3; 8 bases match TRBD1. The CDR3 has 14 amino acids. Germline CDR1 reads LNHDA; CDR2 reads SQIVND (reference sequence). The ends lost 6 bases at V and 5 bases at J; junction bases unmatched: 6. The CDR3 reads CASRNGQGRNTIYF. Written as DNA, the CDR3 is TGTGCCAGTAGGAACGGACAGGGCAGAAACACCATATATTTT.

The chain links TRBV5-6 to TRBJ2-5; 9 nucleotides align to TRBD2. The trim removed 1 base at V and 3 bases at J, leaving 4 bases unmatched. The germline V gene has CDR1 SGHDT and CDR2 YYEEEE. This CDR3 region has 15 residues. The CDR3, as DNA: TGTGCCAGCAGCTTGTACGCTAGCGGGGAAGAGACCCAGTACTTC. It encodes CASSLYASGEETQYF.

This chain links TRBV7-8 with TRBJ1-6, with 7 bases matching TRBD1. The CDR3 is 16 amino acids. Germline V gene sequence: CDR1 SGHVS, CDR2 FQNEAQ. Losses at the gene ends were 5 bases for V and 11 bases for J; bases not matched to a gene: 15. CDR3 bases: TGTGCCAGCAGCCTACGGGACAGCGCATCCGGGCCACCCCTCCACTTT. It is translated as CASSLRDSASGPPLHF.

The chain uses TRBV7-9 and TRBJ1-5, with a possible D match to TRBD1 (5 bases). With 4 bases removed from V and 0 bases from J, the gap between germline ends came to 7 bases. Looked up from germline, CDR1 is SEHNR and CDR2 is FQNEAQ (reference sequence). The CDR3 is 14 amino acids. This CDR3 reads CASSWGGSNQPQHF. DNA for the CDR3: TGTGCCAGCAGCTGGGGGGGTAGCAATCAGCCCCAGCATTTT.

This chain joins TRBV2 and TRBJ2-7, with 7 bases identical to TRBD2. Germline V gene data show CDR1 as SNHLY and CDR2 as FYNNEI. Losses at the gene ends were 7 bases for V and 1 base for J; bases not matched to a gene: 10. CDR3 length: 15 residues. The CDR3: CASIGGRGASYEQYV. CDR3 nucleotides: TGTGCCAGCATCGGGGGGAGGGGAGCATCCTACGAGCAGTACGTC.

This rearrangement joins TRBV6-1 to TRBJ1-1, with 7 bases fitting TRBD1. The CDR3 contains 16 residues. The germline V gene has CDR1 MNHNS and CDR2 SASEGT. After removal of 4 bases from V and 0 bases from J, the junction contained 8 bases not matched to a gene. In DNA form, the CDR3 reads TGTGCCAGCAGTGTTGCGGACAGGACATTGAACACTGAAGCTTTCTTT. This sequence encodes CASSVADRTLNTEAFF.

This sequence joins TRBV7-9 and TRBJ1-6; D possibly corresponds to TRBD1 (5 bases). The V gene's germline CDR1 is SEHNR and CDR2 FQNEAQ (reference sequence). V was trimmed by 3 bases and J by 7 bases, leaving 10 bases between them. CDR3 length: 14 amino acids. The CDR3 is CASSLQGGNSPLHF. DNA of the CDR3: TGTGCCAGCAGCTTGCAGGGAGGGAATTCACCCCTCCACTTT.

The chain employs TRBV19 and TRBJ2-5; 10 nucleotides line up with TRBD2. Germline lookup yields CDR1 LNHDA and CDR2 SQIVND (reference sequence). The CDR3 consists of 16 residues. The trim removed 1 base at V and 5 bases at J, leaving 7 bases unmatched. The CDR3 sequence is CASSIGVAGGGETQYF. CDR3 nucleotides: TGTGCCAGTAGTATAGGGGTAGCGGGAGGCGGGGAGACCCAGTACTTC.

This clone occurred once. The chain couples TRBV12-3 or TRBV12-4 to TRBJ1-4; D gene uncertain. The CDR3 consists of 12 residues. V lost 2 bases and J lost 8, with 6 bases in between. The CDR3 here is CASSLTVEKLFF. The CDR3 DNA is TGTGCCAGCAGTTTAACGGTGGAAAAACTGTTTTTT.

V and J are TRBV24-1 and TRBJ2-7, with a tentative D call TRBD2 (5 bases). Germline CDR1 reads KGHDR; CDR2 reads SFDVKD. V shed 7 bases and J shed 2 bases, with 5 bases lying between them. This CDR3 has 11 residues. The CDR3 loop reads CATSGTYEQYF. CDR3 DNA sequence: TGTGCCACCAGCGGGACCTACGAGCAGTACTTC.

The rearrangement uses TRBV18 and TRBJ2-2; 7 nucleotides align to TRBD2. V trimming: 5 bases; J trimming: 0 bases; junction bases outside the gene matches: 6. Per the germline V gene, CDR1 is KGHSH and CDR2 is LQKENI. The CDR3 contains 16 residues. This CDR3 is CASSSQRGANTGELFF. CDR3 DNA: TGTGCCAGCTCATCACAACGGGGGGCGAACACCGGGGAGCTGTTTTTT.

The chain couples TRBV13 to TRBJ2-3, with D possibly TRBD2 on 5 matching bases. V was clipped by 1 base and J by 0 bases, with 11 bases between them. This CDR3 spans 16 amino acids. Germline CDR1 and CDR2: PRHDT and FYEKMQ (reference sequence). CDR3 DNA sequence: TGTGCCAGCAGCTTAGTGGTGGAGGATAGCACAGATACGCAGTATTTT. This codes for CASSLVVEDSTDTQYF.

The sample holds a few counts of this clone. This chain uses TRBV6-5 with TRBJ2-1, with 7 bases aligning to TRBD1. Germline V gene sequence: CDR1 MNHEY, CDR2 SVGAGI. Trimming took 4 bases from V and 4 from J; bases not matched to a gene: 10. This CDR3 region has 16 residues. The CDR3 is CASSSAQGQPYNEQFF. Written as DNA, the CDR3 is TGTGCCAGCAGTTCCGCGCAGGGACAGCCGTACAATGAGCAGTTCTTC.

The chain links TRBV18 to TRBJ2-4; TRBD2 is a possible D gene (6 bases). V was pared by 0 bases and J by 0 bases, with 9 bases between. From germline, CDR1 is KGHSH and CDR2 LQKENI. This CDR3 region has 16 residues. DNA for the CDR3: TGTGCCAGCTCACCACCTAGCGGTTTAGCCAAAAACATTCAGTACTTC. Encoded protein: CASSPPSGLAKNIQYF.

The rearrangement links TRBV20-1 to TRBJ1-2; maybe TRBD1 (6 bases). Trimming stripped 3 bases from V and 6 bases from J, with 17 bases between. Germline lookup yields CDR1 DFQATT and CDR2 SNEGSKA (reference sequence). The CDR3 totals 14 residues. This CDR3 is CSASSGGQGDGYTF. The CDR3 DNA is TGCAGTGCTAGTTCGGGGGGGCAGGGTGATGGCTACACCTTC.

This clone came up a few times. The V gene is TRBV19, the J gene TRBJ2-4, with no clear D. The CDR3 has 11 amino acids. V lost 5 bases, J lost 6 bases, and 5 bases lay in between. Looked up from germline, CDR1 is LNHDA and CDR2 is SQIVND (reference sequence). This CDR3 reads CASSGRNIQYF. The CDR3 DNA sequence: TGTGCCAGTAGTGGTAGAAACATTCAGTACTTC.

This clone was observed a handful of times. The chain has TRBV7-9 and TRBJ1-1, with D hard to call. CDR3 size: 14 residues. Trimming took off 1 base at V and 1 base at J, with 7 bases between the two ends. The germline V gene has CDR1 SEHNR and CDR2 FQNEAQ (reference sequence). CDR3 bases: TGTGCCAGCAGCTTAGTCGTCGGGAACACTGAAGCTTTCTTT. Residues: CASSLVVGNTEAFF.

This clone was picked up a small number of times. The chain carries TRBV2 and TRBJ1-1; D gene uncertain. Per germline, CDR1 SNHLY and CDR2 FYNNEI. Trimming left V 6 bases short and J 6 bases short, with 14 bases between. The CDR3 is made up of 13 amino acids. CDR3 sequence: CASSFNSQSEAFF. Written as DNA, the CDR3 is TGTGCCAGCAGCTTCAATTCCCAGTCTGAAGCTTTCTTT.

This chain uses TRBV6-5 with TRBJ2-5, with D tentatively TRBD1 (6 bases). The V end was cut by 10 bases, the J end by 5 bases, with 17 bases between. This CDR3 contains 13 residues. Germline-derived CDR1 and CDR2 are MNHEY and SVGAGI. The CDR3 DNA is TGTGCCAACGCCAAGTCAGGGGCGGAGACCCAGTACTTC. It translates to CANAKSGAETQYF.